This T cell receptor beta chain was sequenced during a study of cytomegalovirus exposure and HLA in healthy donors (dated by TCRdb to the late 2010s). Regarding the complete study: An earlier analysis of 587 of the donors reported approximately 300 Gb of sequence data and 117 million unique TCR beta sequences obtained from around 170 million T cells. Around 300 gigabases of sequencing data and 78 million or so unique TCR sequences were included in an early release covering about 620 HLA-typed donors. The genetic ancestry cluster associated with self-reported Caucasian donors included approximately 85% of the roughly 390 genotyped donors. The study was designed to test whether signatures of past pathogen exposure could be identified by cataloging public T cell receptors. The study used immunosequencing to profile the T cell repertoires of more than 650 subjects and linked those repertoires to cytomegalovirus serostatus. Besides the first cohort of roughly 640 subjects, a separate validation cohort made up of 95 to 150 different subjects was used. To predict cytomegalovirus infection status, the study brought together high-throughput TCR immunosequencing, statistical association of individual TCRs with disease status, and machine learning. In a later analysis, previously published TCR beta repertoires from fewer than 750 donors were re-analyzed and high-resolution HLA genotyping was added so that TCR occurrence patterns could be studied. Rather than using new phenotypic data, the later analysis identified candidate immune exposures from TCR beta sequences and from how often those sequences occurred across donors. An earlier analysis of around 640 of the donors used high-throughput TCR beta sequencing to judge whether each TCR beta V gene segment behaved as functional or pseudogenic. Donor age, sex, ethnicity and CMV serostatus were compiled alongside the repertoire data. Genome-wide SNP genotypes for about 65% of the roughly 670 donors were used in a later genetic analysis, which treated that subset as a discovery cohort. Every repertoire in the discovery cohort had been generated on one and the same sequencing platform. Both class I and class II loci were covered by HLA typing, at four-digit resolution. Typing coverage varied by locus: about 620-630 donors for A, B, C, DRB1 and DQB1; some 520 for DQA1; 600 to 610 for DPA1; around 450 for DPB1. About five DR-DQ haplotypes were handled as single units for association and clustering because linkage in the cohort was strong. Across around 400 genotyped donors of the cohort, an average of roughly 250,000 unique TCR beta nucleotide sequences per donor were sequenced, and roughly 20% of those sequences were non-productive. Overall study outcomes, separate from this receptor: A group of highly shared sequence variants was considered likely to be a technical artifact of the sequencing pipeline. Correlated functional status among segregating V segments might reflect linkage disequilibrium, but an unknown experimental factor could not be ruled out. It was suggested by the authors that the approach could potentially be generalized to other disease states and immunological phenotypes. In a later analysis, HLA-associated TCR beta chains were found to be more clonally expanded and to have lower generation probabilities than equally common non-associated chains. Because some donors lacked HLA typing at each locus, the association tests relied only on the typed subset. In a later analysis, the rate of TCR association differed among HLA loci, with DRB1 alleles having the most associated TCRs and HLA-C alleles having the fewest. In the study, approximately 160 TCR beta chains were listed as associated with cytomegalovirus. Because counts were too low, more than 15 rarely observed V segments, including chromosome 9 orphons, were excluded from the earlier analysis of 587 of the donors. The classifier was reported to diagnose cytomegalovirus status with high specificity and sensitivity in both the original cohort and the validation cohort. The presence/absence analyses assumed that sequencing depth was roughly uniform across donors, and that assumption may not be true. Only TCR beta chains were sequenced in this cohort, and the absence of alpha or paired-chain data limited detectable features. Some IMGT-functional V segments, including TRBV6-2 and TRBV6-3, could not be told apart with the 87-base-pair reads, so those segments were excluded. According to a later analysis, most CMV-associated TCR beta chains appeared to be HLA-restricted, and the HLA associations seemed to be driven largely by CMV exposure. In a later genetic analysis, a missense DCLRE1C variant was associated with V-gene and J-gene trimming of TCR beta chains, and the association was replicated in an independent cohort. Strong co-occurrence of HLA alleles, especially DR and DQ, made assigning TCR associations to individual alleles difficult. Compared with the roughly 700-donor mean, donors in an Asian-associated ancestry cluster had fewer N-insertions in productive TCRs, according to a later genetic analysis. According to a later analysis, parvovirus B19, influenza, CMV and Epstein-Barr virus appeared linked to several top co-occurrence clusters. An earlier analysis of around 540 of the donors showed that most TCR beta V segments appeared in productive rearrangements either about 87% or about 30% of the time, which broadly matched IMGT annotations. For the cohort, immune exposure information was limited to CMV serostatus. A later analysis associated 16,951 TCR beta sequences with specific HLA alleles at a false discovery rate of 0.05. Three of the identified cytomegalovirus-associated TCR beta chains were confirmed in vitro to be specific for cytomegalovirus antigens. A further reported finding was that TCR beta sequences accurately predicted the HLA-A and HLA-B alleles for most subjects in the first cohort. Across donors, most TCR sequences were observed very rarely, whereas some public TCRs were present in many individuals.

The cohort comprised more than 550 healthy bone marrow donors. At the time of sampling, every cohort member was nominally healthy, though immune exposures that went unrecorded were likely present. The donor was CMV seronegative and belonged to the group of approximately 320 seronegative cohort members. A peripheral blood sample was provided by each donor, and peripheral blood mononuclear cells were used for TCR beta sequencing. The Qiagen DNeasy Blood Extraction Kit was used to extract genomic DNA from the blood cell samples. The CDR3 covers 14 residues, taking in both the cysteine and the phenylalanine. Only the CDR3 region is kept as DNA, spanning 42 bases read in frame from base 1. The germline V gene (reference sequence) specifies MNHEY as CDR1 and SMNVEV as CDR2. At the junction V is shortened by 6 bases and J by 9 bases; bases outside the gene matches: 14. Points on this clone: The target of this receptor is not known. It has no much larger one-base neighbor in the sample; base qualities were not kept. This CDR3 is also generated by other DNA sequences in the sample.

Preparation of the library involved the immunoSEQ multiplex PCR assay. The multiplex PCR relied on a mix of 60 forward primers for TCR Vbeta segments and 13 reverse primers for TCR Jbeta segments. The CDR3 region of rearranged TCR beta genes was amplified from genomic DNA by a multiplex PCR assay. The Illumina HiSeq System was used to sequence the amplified TCR beta libraries as 87-base-pair reads. The original pipeline was this. Across the 500 to 850 repertoires, a later analysis counted some 80 million unique TCR beta chains, 8.5 million to 12 million of which were shared by at least two donors. Raw reads were error-corrected and collapsed into unique sequences with a nearest-neighbor algorithm that merged closely related sequences to remove PCR and sequencing errors. CDR3 sequences were aligned to IMGT reference sequences to assign V, D and J gene segments. For a sequence to be retained, a match of at least six nucleotides was required to both a V gene segment and a J gene segment. A rearrangement was called productive if the CDR3 had no stop codons and remained in frame with V and J, and every other rearrangement was called non-productive. Following IMGT convention, CDR3 was defined as the stretch from the second conserved V-encoded cysteine up to the conserved J-encoded phenylalanine. Sequences without an unambiguous match to a single V gene segment were excluded from the earlier analysis of about 600 of the donors. In an earlier analysis of a few hundred of the donors, a V segment was called functional when productive rearrangements were above 56.7%, and segregating when the standard deviation between donors exceeded 5%. A statistical classification framework was built to diagnose cytomegalovirus status from the catalog of TCR beta chain sequences. In a later analysis, TCR nucleotide sequences were compared against IMGT/GENE-DB human TR gene sequences so that V and J genes could be assigned. A later analysis assigned CDR3 sequences and most-parsimonious VDJ recombination scenarios with the TCRdist pipeline. A later analysis defined each TCR beta chain by its CDR3 amino acid sequence plus V-gene family, and excluded reads lacking a unique V-gene family. In a later analysis, 550 to 650 highly shared, low-generation-probability nucleotide sequences were removed to address suspected cross-contamination and a sequencing artifact. A later analysis calculated a clonal expansion index for each public chain from normalized within-repertoire ranks of inferred template counts. In a later analysis, generation probabilities were computed using a VDJ recombination model fitted to out-of-frame rearrangements, and the results were checked against IGoR. In a later analysis, hypergeometric tests were used to score TCR-TCR, TCR-HLA and TCR-CMV co-occurrence, with a repertoire-size bias correction applied to TCR pairs. False discovery rates were estimated in a later analysis by permuting HLA or CMV assignments 20 times. In a later analysis, co-occurring TCRs were grouped using DBSCAN, and TCRdist sequence similarity was added for clustering within HLA-allele-positive subsets. Repertoires with fewer than 30,000 or more than 120,000 public chains, plus five repertoires with anomalous nucleotide sharing, were excluded from co-occurrence clustering. Entries here come from immuneACCESS through TCRdb and include only in-frame sequences with V and J called. Some clones fail to appear in such tables; in the studies checked, an unresolved V gene covers under half of the shortfall, and the cause of the remainder is unknown. The V and J calls and clone size were taken over from that table, and D and trimming were inferred from the DNA. The sample table contains 120,000 to 150,000 clones; only one count was recorded for 76% of them. The ten largest account for roughly 2% of the sample.

Sequences were obtained from PBMCs. The TCR originated in a woman in her forties in good health and CMV-seronegative. This receptor chain uses TRBV27 and TRBJ2-7; TRBD1 lines up with 7 middle nucleotides. The CDR3 has the sequence CASSPTTQQGRQYF. The nucleotide sequence is TGTGCCAGCAGCCCCACTACCCAACAGGGGCGGCAGTACTTC.